The 30 T cell receptor beta chains listed next were all sequenced from one sample in a study of T cell clones after liver transplantation (dated by TCRdb to the late 2010s). Library preparation was by the immunoSEQ multiplex PCR assay. What TCRdb holds here is the immuneACCESS table cut down to in-frame rearrangements. Part of the clones is not present; checked against another copy, under half of the missing clones reflect an unresolved V gene, and the others are unexplained. This sample holds about 120,000 clones; 90% were observed only once. The top ten clonotypes cover around 0.83% of the sample. The sequencing here drew on CD4+ T cells from blood, taken 12 months after liver transplant. The receptors here all came from a human patient who received a liver transplant. In transplant recipients, some T cells may be of donor rather than host origin.

This sequence joins TRBV10-2 and TRBJ1-1; tentatively, D is TRBD1 (6 bases). Per germline, CDR1 WSHSY and CDR2 SAAADI. Trimming removed 2 bases from V and 1 base from J, with 8 bases in between. The CDR3 extends over 14 amino acids. CDR3 region: CASSEGRGNTEAFF. The CDR3 region has the DNA TGCGCCAGCAGTGAGGGCAGGGGGAACACTGAAGCTTTCTTT.

The chain couples TRBV12-5 to TRBJ2-5; the match to TRBD2 covers 7 bases. The CDR3 is 15 residues long. V trimming: 0 bases; J trimming: 2 bases; junction bases outside the gene matches: 3. The germline gives CDR1 LGHNT, CDR2 FRNRAP. Written as DNA, the CDR3 is TGTGCTAGTGGTTTGGTACCTAGCGGTCAAGAGACCCAGTACTTC. This codes for CASGLVPSGQETQYF.

This sequence joins TRBV28 and TRBJ2-7, with TRBD1 as a possible D gene (5 bases). CDR3 size: 13 residues. Germline lookup yields CDR1 MDHEN and CDR2 SYDVKM. The germline V and J ends were trimmed by 3 bases and 2 bases, with 8 bases remaining between them. The CDR3 spells CASSFRQTYEQYF. Written as DNA, the CDR3 is TGTGCCAGCAGTTTCCGACAGACCTACGAGCAGTACTTC.

The chain couples TRBV2 to TRBJ2-5; D might be TRBD1 (6 bases). The CDR3 contains 13 residues. V dropped 4 bases and J dropped 2 bases, with 8 bases sitting between them. CDR1 and CDR2 from the germline V gene are SNHLY and FYNNEI. The DNA of the CDR3 is TGTGCCAGCAGTGGGGGGCGGCAAGAGACCCAGTACTTC. Translated, it gives CASSGGRQETQYF.

This clone is a singleton in its sample. This rearrangement joins TRBV9 to TRBJ2-3, with a possible D match to TRBD2 (6 bases). Germline values: CDR1 SGDLS, CDR2 YYNGEE. V lost 4 bases and J 1 base, leaving 13 bases between the germline ends. There are 15 residues in the CDR3. The CDR3: CASSPWRGGTDTQYF. In DNA form, the CDR3 reads TGTGCCAGCAGCCCATGGCGGGGAGGCACAGATACGCAGTATTTT. Combining the CDR3 with reference TRBV9 and TRBJ2-3 gives the whole variable domain DSGVTQTPKHLITATGQRVTLRCSPRSGDLSVYWYQQSLDQGLQFLIQYYNGEERAKGNILERFSAQQFPDLHSELNLSSLELGDSALYFCASSPWRGGTDTQYFGPGTRLTVL.

Here the CDR3 DNA reads TGTGCCAGCACGGCGGGAGCGAACACCGGGGAGCTGTTTTTT. It codes for CASTAGANTGELFF. The V and J genes are TRBV6-6 and TRBJ2-2, with 7 bases lining up with TRBD2. Germline CDR1 and CDR2: MNHNY and SVGAGI (reference sequence). V trimming: 7 bases; J trimming: 0 bases; junction bases outside the gene matches: 2. The CDR3 is 14 amino acids.

This chain links TRBV13 with TRBJ2-3; D is unresolved. Germline CDR1 and CDR2: PRHDT and FYEKMQ (reference sequence). Trimming shortened V by 5 bases and J by 1 base, and 7 bases separated the two germline ends. The CDR3 runs 13 residues. CDR3 sequence (DNA): TGTGCCAGCAGCCCCCACGGCACAGATACGCAGTATTTT. This translates into CASSPHGTDTQYF.

The chain is built from TRBV10-1 and TRBJ2-7; possible D gene TRBD1, 6 bases. The germline CDR1 and CDR2 sequences are WNHNN and SYGVQD (reference sequence). The CDR3 length is 14 residues. Trimming took 5 bases from V and 9 from J, leaving 20 bases between them. CDR3 residues: CASSRGQSKFGQYF. The DNA of the CDR3 is TGCGCCAGCAGTCGCGGACAGTCGAAATTCGGGCAGTACTTC.

The chain couples TRBV9 to TRBJ1-1, with D maybe TRBD1 (6 bases). Trimming stripped 0 bases from V and 1 base from J, with 10 bases between. The germline gives CDR1 SGDLS, CDR2 YYNGEE. The CDR3 covers 15 residues. In DNA form, the CDR3 reads TGTGCCAGCAGCGTAGGCGACAGGAGGAACACTGAAGCTTTCTTT. Translated, it gives CASSVGDRRNTEAFF.

The V gene is TRBV5-8, the J gene TRBJ1-5; 7 nucleotides line up with TRBD1. CDR1 is SGHTS and CDR2 is YDEGEE in the germline V gene. Trimming cost V 4 bases and J 2 bases; bases outside gene matches: 15. The CDR3 is made up of 18 amino acids. DNA of the CDR3: TGTGCCAGCAGCCCGCGGGGAGGGGGCTTTATTGGCAATCAGCCCCAGCATTTT. Translation: CASSPRGGGFIGNQPQHF.

The V call is TRBV11-3, the J call TRBJ2-1, with 9 bases aligning to TRBD2. This CDR3 is built from 13 residues. V lost 5 bases to trimming and J lost 10 bases; unmatched junction nucleotides: 6. Looked up from germline, CDR1 is SGHNT and CDR2 is YENEEA. CDR3 DNA sequence: TGTGCCAGCAGCATTAGCGGGAGAAACGAGCAGTTCTTC. Translating gives CASSISGRNEQFF.

The chain couples TRBV6-6 to TRBJ2-3; D is ambiguous. CDR1 MNHNY and CDR2 SVGAGI come from the germline V gene (reference sequence). CDR3 size: 13 residues. Trimming stripped 4 bases from V and 6 bases from J, with 11 bases between. CDR3 sequence: CASSFPRADTQYF. The CDR3 bases are TGTGCCAGCAGTTTCCCCCGAGCCGATACGCAGTATTTT.

The rearrangement joins TRBV2 to TRBJ2-1, with TRBD2 matching over 10 bases. The trim removed 6 bases at V and 5 bases at J, leaving 1 base unmatched. Per germline, CDR1 SNHLY and CDR2 FYNNEI. The CDR3 is made up of 13 amino acids. Written as DNA, the CDR3 is TGTGCCAGCAGGCTAGCGGGAGACAATGAGCAGTTCTTC. It specifies CASRLAGDNEQFF.

The V call is TRBV5-4, the J call TRBJ2-7, with D tentatively TRBD1 or TRBD2 (5 bases each). The V gene's germline CDR1 is SGHNT and CDR2 YYREEE (reference sequence). V lost 0 bases to trimming and J lost 2 bases, with 9 bases between them. The CDR3 spans 14 residues. This CDR3 reads CASSLAGRAYEQYF. For the CDR3, the DNA is TGTGCCAGCAGCTTGGCGGGGCGCGCCTACGAGCAGTACTTC.

The rearrangement uses TRBV7-8 and TRBJ1-3; D gene ambiguous. Germline loops: CDR1 SGHVS, CDR2 FQNEAQ. The CDR3 is 14 amino acids. Trimming pared 2 bases from V and 1 base from J, leaving 6 bases between. The DNA for the CDR3 is TGTGCCAGCAGCTTAATGGCTTCTGGAAACACCATATATTTT. Protein product: CASSLMASGNTIYF.

This chain joins TRBV6-6 and TRBJ2-7, with D unresolved. With 8 bases removed from V and 7 bases from J, the gap between germline ends came to 12 bases. The germline CDR1 and CDR2 sequences are MNHNY and SVGAGI (reference sequence). The CDR3 spans 11 residues. The chain's CDR3 is CASSSDVEQYF. CDR3 sequence (DNA): TGTGCCAGCTCCTCCGACGTGGAGCAGTACTTC.

The chain is built from TRBV19 and TRBJ2-1; TRBD1 matches 12 bases. The CDR3 contains 16 residues. Germline lookup yields CDR1 LNHDA and CDR2 SQIVND (reference sequence). The V segment lost 4 bases and the J segment 7 bases; nucleotides outside the gene matches: 8. The CDR3 reads CASSTGGTGGVNEQFF. The CDR3 region has the DNA TGTGCCAGTAGTACGGGAGGGACAGGGGGCGTTAATGAGCAGTTCTTC.

This chain joins TRBV28 and TRBJ2-3; TRBD2 agrees at 7 bases. The junction had 15 bases not matched to a gene; V was cut back by 8 bases and J by 1 base. Germline V gene sequence: CDR1 MDHEN, CDR2 SYDVKM. This CDR3 contains 17 residues. The CDR3 nucleotides are TGTGCCAGCCAGAGGTGGGCGGGAGCGTTAGGCACAGATACGCAGTATTTT. Its protein is CASQRWAGALGTDTQYF.

The V gene is TRBV28, the J gene TRBJ2-5; maybe TRBD1 (6 bases). The V end lost 5 bases, the J end lost 1 base, and 11 bases lay between the germline ends. From germline, CDR1 is MDHEN and CDR2 SYDVKM. CDR3 length: 14 amino acids. The CDR3 sequence: CASSLAGAQETQYF. The CDR3 DNA reads TGTGCCAGCAGTCTCGCAGGGGCCCAAGAGACCCAGTACTTC.

The V and J genes are TRBV14 and TRBJ2-1, with D possibly being TRBD1 (6 bases). Trimming took 1 base from V and 1 from J, leaving 11 bases between them. The germline gives CDR1 SGHDN, CDR2 FVKESK. This CDR3 spans 16 amino acids. The CDR3 sequence is CASSQALDRSYNEQFF. DNA of the CDR3: TGTGCCAGCAGCCAAGCCCTTGACAGGTCCTACAATGAGCAGTTCTTC.

The chain uses TRBV5-1 and TRBJ1-4, with D unclear. This CDR3 region has 14 residues. V lost 1 base, J lost 3 bases, and 7 bases lay in between. Germline CDR1 SGHRS, CDR2 YFSETQ. CDR3 residues: CASSLSGSNEKLFF. In DNA, the CDR3 is TGCGCCAGCAGCTTGTCTGGGTCTAATGAAAAACTGTTTTTT. Complete variable domain (other parts from reference TRBV5-1 and TRBJ1-4): KAGVTQTPRYLIKTRGQQVTLSCSPISGHRSVSWYQQTPGQGLQFLFEYFSETQRNKGNFPGRFSGRQFSNSRSEMNVSTLELGDSALYLCASSLSGSNEKLFFGSGTQLSVL.

The V call is TRBV10-3, the J call TRBJ1-2; D is possibly TRBD1 (5 bases). Trimming cost V 3 bases and J 8 bases, with 13 bases left between them. In germline, CDR1 is ENHRY, CDR2 SYGVKD. The CDR3 totals 13 residues. DNA for the CDR3: TGTGCCATCAGTGATAGGGGTCAAGGGGGCTACACCTTC. Translation: CAISDRGQGGYTF.

The chain recombines TRBV29-1 with TRBJ2-2; 10 bases fit TRBD1. Trimming at V came to 4 bases and at J to 5 bases, leaving 7 bases not matched to a gene. Germline V CDR1 and CDR2: SQVTM, ANQGSEA. The CDR3 covers 15 residues. The CDR3 sequence is CSVVGGTGATGELFF. As DNA, the CDR3 is TGCAGCGTTGTTGGGGGGACAGGGGCTACCGGGGAGCTGTTTTTT.

V is TRBV19 and J is TRBJ2-2, with TRBD2 identical over 13 bases. This CDR3 has 17 amino acids. V was clipped by 4 bases and J by 7 bases; unmatched bases: 9. Looked up from germline, CDR1 is LNHDA and CDR2 is SQIVND (reference sequence). This chain's CDR3 is CASSTDRGLAGFGELFF. CDR3 DNA sequence: TGTGCCAGTAGTACCGACAGGGGACTAGCGGGATTCGGGGAGCTGTTTTTT.

The chain links TRBV2 to TRBJ2-1; D gene ambiguous. Germline loops: CDR1 SNHLY, CDR2 FYNNEI. The ends were cut back, 7 bases at V and 5 bases at J, with 12 bases in the middle. The CDR3 consists of 13 residues. CDR3 sequence reads: CASKETFNNEQFF. DNA of the CDR3: TGTGCCAGCAAGGAGACGTTCAACAATGAGCAGTTCTTC.

V gene TRBV11-3 combines with J gene TRBJ2-2, with D tentatively TRBD2 (6 bases). V lost 6 bases and J lost 5, with 7 bases in between. The germline V gene has CDR1 SGHNT and CDR2 YENEEA. CDR3 size: 12 residues. The CDR3 DNA sequence: TGTGCCAGCAGTGGGGGGACCGGGGAGCTGTTTTTT. Its translation is CASSGGTGELFF.

This rearrangement joins TRBV4-3 to TRBJ1-4; possibly TRBD1 for D (5 bases). The CDR3 loop spans 16 amino acids. Trimming pared 5 bases from V and 4 bases from J, leaving 17 bases between. The germline V gene encodes CDR1 LGHNA and CDR2 YSLEER. CDR3 sequence reads: CASSSRRGENNEKLFF. CDR3 coding DNA: TGCGCCAGCAGCTCTCGGCGAGGGGAGAATAATGAAAAACTGTTTTTT.

This chain links TRBV5-1 with TRBJ1-1; tentative D call: TRBD1 (6 bases). The germline V and J ends were trimmed by 2 bases and 4 bases, with 12 bases remaining between them. Looked up from germline, CDR1 is SGHRS and CDR2 is YFSETQ. The CDR3 spans 14 residues. CDR3 in DNA: TGCGCCAGCAGCTTCCAGGGGCAGGGCACTGAAGCTTTCTTT. The encoded protein is CASSFQGQGTEAFF.

V usage is TRBV7-2 and J usage is TRBJ1-1; a possible D gene is TRBD1 (6 bases). V was pared by 5 bases and J by 4 bases, with 14 bases between. Germline CDR1 and CDR2: SGHTA and FQGNSA. CDR3 length: 14 amino acids. CDR3 sequence: CASSVNTGFTEAFF. Here the CDR3 DNA reads TGTGCCAGCAGCGTGAATACAGGGTTCACTGAAGCTTTCTTT.

The chain is built from TRBV7-2 and TRBJ2-7, with D perhaps matching TRBD2 (5 bases). The CDR3 is 16 amino acids. The germline V gene encodes CDR1 SGHTA and CDR2 FQGNSA. V was pared by 0 bases and J by 2 bases, with 14 bases between. CDR3 DNA: TGTGCCAGCAGCTTAGCCCCAACTAGGTCAACCTACGAGCAGTACTTC. It specifies CASSLAPTRSTYEQYF.